The following is a T cell receptor (beta chain) sequence with its context. This CDR3 is also generated by other DNA sequences in the sample. Enrollees, about 18 to 90 years old, lived in 24 US areas. All recovered Cohort 3 donors got two negative PCRs, got clearance, or saw symptom resolution. Measured with immunoSEQ multiplex PCR; TCRdb has only the in-frame clones, and not every one. The sample shows almost 250,000 clones, approximately 86% of them seen only once. This specimen belongs to a study of blood T cell repertoires in COVID-19. Overall study: The analysed material was cDNA or gDNA that came from T cells, B-cell-depleted T cells, or PBMCs.

Trimming took 6 bases from V and 0 from J, leaving 9 bases between them. The CDR3 is made up of 15 amino acids. Per the germline V gene, CDR1 is MDHEN and CDR2 is SYDVKM. V is TRBV28 and J is TRBJ1-6; tentative D call: TRBD1 (6 bases). The receptor was derived from a woman in her fifties or sixties who had recovered from COVID-19. The source material was PBMCs or T cells enriched from blood (not recorded which). CDR3 DNA sequence: TGTGCCAGCAGAACAGGGAGCTCCTATAATTCACCCCTCCACTTT. Amino acids: CASRTGSSYNSPLHF.